Below, 20 T cell receptor beta chains from the same sample are listed, as sequenced in a study of blood T cell repertoires in COVID-19. Assay: immunoSEQ multiplex PCR; the TCRdb copy retains only in-frame clones and omits some. The sample has a few hundred thousand clones; more than 75% are singletons. The sample was peripheral blood. The receptors come from a woman aged 70-85 years with COVID-19, enrolled during active disease.

This clone was detected only once. CDR3 loop: CASKYRQGEGNEQFF. Written as DNA, the CDR3 is TGTGCCAGTAAATACCGGCAGGGGGAAGGTAATGAGCAGTTCTTC. The genes are TRBV19 and TRBJ2-1; 7 bases map to TRBD1. Trimming removed 7 bases from V and 7 bases from J; junction bases left unmatched: 13. This CDR3 is built from 15 residues. From germline, CDR1 is LNHDA and CDR2 SQIVND (reference sequence). Looking up the rest from reference TRBV19 and TRBJ2-1 gives the full variable domain: DGGITQSPKYLFRKEGQNVTLSCEQNLNHDAMYWYRQDPGQGLRLIYYSQIVNDFQKGDIAEGYSVSREKKESFPLTVTSAQKNPTAFYLCASKYRQGEGNEQFFGPGTRLTVL.

The rearrangement uses TRBV5-6 and TRBJ2-7, with D possibly TRBD2 on 5 matching bases. Germline assignment: CDR1 SGHDT and CDR2 YYEEEE. CDR3 length: 16 residues. Trimming took off 2 bases at V and 5 bases at J, with 20 bases between the two ends. CDR3 DNA sequence: TGTGCCAGCAGCTTCCTATCCGAGAGGGCCGTAAACGAGCAGTACTTC. Its translation is CASSFLSERAVNEQYF. The whole variable domain, remainder taken from reference TRBV5-6 and TRBJ2-7, is DAGVTQSPTHLIKTRGQQVTLRCSPKSGHDTVSWYQQALGQGPQFIFQYYEEEERQRGNFPDRFSGHQFPNYSSELNVNALLLGDSALYLCASSFLSERAVNEQYFGPGTRLTVT.

This chain joins TRBV27 and TRBJ1-2; the match to TRBD1 covers 9 bases. Germline V CDR1 and CDR2: MNHEY, SMNVEV (reference sequence). V trimming: 0 bases; J trimming: 3 bases; junction bases outside the gene matches: 11. The CDR3 spans 18 residues. CDR3 sequence reads: CASSLSPRQGGRYYGYTF. In DNA, the CDR3 is TGTGCCAGCAGTTTATCCCCAAGACAGGGGGGTAGGTACTATGGCTACACCTTC.

This chain connects TRBV2 to TRBJ2-1, with 9 bases fitting TRBD2. This CDR3 region has 16 residues. The ends lost 7 bases at V and 8 bases at J; junction bases unmatched: 15. Germline-derived CDR1 and CDR2 are SNHLY and FYNNEI. CDR3 nucleotide sequence: TGTGCCAGCACCCAAGGGGGGACTAGCCGGTGGGATGAGCAGTTCTTC. Protein: CASTQGGTSRWDEQFF.

The V gene is TRBV5-1, the J gene TRBJ1-4; 8 bases are a match to TRBD1. There are 14 residues in the CDR3. Germline loops: CDR1 SGHRS, CDR2 YFSETQ. Unmatched junction bases numbered 3, after V lost 0 bases and J lost 8 bases. CDR3 DNA sequence: TGCGCCAGCAGCTTGGAGGGGACAGGCGAAAAACTGTTTTTT. Its protein product is CASSLEGTGEKLFF. The whole variable domain, remainder taken from reference TRBV5-1 and TRBJ1-4, is KAGVTQTPRYLIKTRGQQVTLSCSPISGHRSVSWYQQTPGQGLQFLFEYFSETQRNKGNFPGRFSGRQFSNSRSEMNVSTLELGDSALYLCASSLEGTGEKLFFGSGTQLSVL.

The table lists this clone with a few counts. This sequence joins TRBV28 and TRBJ1-1, with D hard to call. Germline CDR1 MDHEN, CDR2 SYDVKM. The CDR3 consists of 14 residues. V lost 6 bases to trimming and J lost 4 bases, with 15 bases between them. The DNA of the CDR3 is TGTGCCAGCAGCCCGCAGAGAGACTTCACTGAAGCTTTCTTT. Protein sequence: CASSPQRDFTEAFF. Looking up the rest from reference TRBV28 and TRBJ1-1 gives the full variable domain: DVKVTQSSRYLVKRTGEKVFLECVQDMDHENMFWYRQDPGLGLRLIYFSYDVKMKEKGDIPEGYSVSREKKERFSLILESASTNQTSMYLCASSPQRDFTEAFFGQGTRLTVV.

This sequence joins TRBV28 and TRBJ1-3; TRBD1 matches 8 bases. CDR3 length: 17 amino acids. Germline V gene data show CDR1 as MDHEN and CDR2 as SYDVKM. The ends lost 2 bases at V and 7 bases at J; junction bases unmatched: 13. CDR3 nucleotide sequence: TGTGCCAGCAGTTTAGGGATTTCCAGCGGACAGGGCAACACCATATATTTT. Translation gives CASSLGISSGQGNTIYF.

J is TRBJ1-2 and V is TRBV28, with TRBD1 matching 7 bases. V shed 5 bases and J 0 bases; nucleotides not matched to a gene: 9. The CDR3 is made up of 16 amino acids. CDR1 and CDR2 (germline): MDHEN, SYDVKM. The CDR3 loop is CASSVSGTAANYGYTF. CDR3 sequence (DNA): TGTGCCAGCAGTGTCTCCGGGACAGCAGCTAACTATGGCTACACCTTC.

The chain links TRBV12-2 to TRBJ1-2; the D segment call TRBD1 is taken from the table without a DNA check. TRBV12-2 is given as a pseudogene. This CDR3 has 18 residues. DNA of the CDR3: TGTGCAAGTCGCTTAGAAGCCCCCGACAGGAAAGTATATCGAGGCTACACCTTC. Protein product: CASRLEAPDRKVYRGYTF.

This chain links TRBV7-3 with TRBJ2-5, with a weak D call TRBD2 (6 bases). The CDR3 covers 12 residues. Trimming pared 3 bases from V and 4 bases from J, leaving 6 bases between. From germline, CDR1 is SGHTA and CDR2 FQGTGA. CDR3 sequence reads: CASSFGGETQYF. CDR3 nucleotide sequence: TGTGCCAGCAGCTTCGGGGGAGAGACCCAGTACTTC.

V gene TRBV19 combines with J gene TRBJ2-4; D remains unclear. CDR3 size: 17 residues. The germline gives CDR1 LNHDA, CDR2 SQIVND (reference sequence). V lost 2 bases, J lost 0 bases, and 14 bases lay in between. In DNA form, the CDR3 reads TGTGCCAGTAGTATATCAACTGGTAGTATAGCCAAAAACATTCAGTACTTC. Amino acid sequence: CASSISTGSIAKNIQYF.

V gene TRBV19 combines with J gene TRBJ2-2, with D possibly being TRBD2 (5 bases). With 5 bases removed from V and 5 bases from J, the gap between germline ends came to 12 bases. CDR1 and CDR2 (germline): LNHDA, SQIVND (reference sequence). CDR3 length: 14 amino acids. The CDR3 coding sequence is TGTGCCAGTAGTGCGGGCCGCATGACCGGGGAGCTGTTTTTT. This encodes CASSAGRMTGELFF.

The chain recombines TRBV7-2 with TRBJ1-5, with 8 bases aligning to TRBD1. The V and J ends lost 1 base and 6 bases, in that order; junction bases with no gene match: 5. CDR3 length equals 15 residues. Germline V lookup: CDR1 SGHTA, CDR2 FQGNSA. CDR3 in amino acids: CASSLGPGGIQPQHF. Written as DNA, the CDR3 is TGTGCCAGCAGCTTAGGTCCAGGGGGCATTCAGCCCCAGCATTTT. The whole variable domain, remainder taken from reference TRBV7-2 and TRBJ1-5, is GAGVSQSPSNKVTEKGKDVELRCDPISGHTALYWYRQSLGQGLEFLIYFQGNSAPDKSGLPSDRFSAERTGGSVSTLTIQRTQQEDSAVYLCASSLGPGGIQPQHFGDGTRLSIL.

The V and J genes are TRBV5-6 and TRBJ2-1, with no clear D. This CDR3 has 14 amino acids. The V end lost 1 base, the J end lost 4 bases, and 9 bases lay between the germline ends. Germline loops: CDR1 SGHDT, CDR2 YYEEEE. The CDR3 DNA is TGTGCCAGCAGCTTGAGACAACTTTACAATGAGCAGTTCTTC. As protein: CASSLRQLYNEQFF.

The V and J genes are TRBV7-9 and TRBJ1-2; a weak D match, TRBD1 (5 bases). The CDR3 covers 15 residues. Per the germline V gene, CDR1 is SEHNR and CDR2 is FQNEAQ (reference sequence). V shed 3 bases and J shed 5 bases, with 16 bases lying between them. CDR3 DNA: TGTGCCAGCAGCTTGGGGGGACCGGACATATATGGCTACACCTTC. As protein: CASSLGGPDIYGYTF.

The J gene is TRBJ2-1, the V gene TRBV7-9; the match to TRBD2 covers 10 bases. The trim removed 2 bases at V and 5 bases at J, leaving 3 bases unmatched. Germline CDR1 is SEHNR and CDR2 is FQNEAQ (reference sequence). The CDR3 is 15 residues long. The CDR3 spells CASSLRTSGHNEQFF. The CDR3 DNA sequence: TGTGCCAGCAGCTTAAGGACTAGCGGCCACAATGAGCAGTTCTTC.

The chain has TRBV24-1 and TRBJ1-2; 7 positions match TRBD1. Looked up from germline, CDR1 is KGHDR and CDR2 is SFDVKD. Trimming at V came to 2 bases and at J to 1 base, leaving 9 bases not matched to a gene. The CDR3 covers 17 residues. The CDR3 DNA is TGTGCCACCAGTGATTCGACCTTTACAGGGGATAACTATGGCTACACCTTC. As protein: CATSDSTFTGDNYGYTF.

The chain has TRBV28 and TRBJ1-2, with 12 bases aligning to TRBD1. Germline values: CDR1 MDHEN, CDR2 SYDVKM. V shed 6 bases and J 2 bases; nucleotides not matched to a gene: 13. The CDR3 length is 18 residues. CDR3: CASRHRDRGLRLNYGYTF. The CDR3 DNA is TGTGCCAGCAGGCATCGGGACAGGGGGCTCAGACTCAACTATGGCTACACCTTC.

This chain links TRBV19 with TRBJ1-5, with D possibly matching TRBD1 (6 bases). The CDR3 spans 16 residues. The V gene's germline CDR1 is LNHDA and CDR2 SQIVND (reference sequence). Trimming pared 3 bases from V and 4 bases from J, leaving 16 bases between. The DNA of the CDR3 is TGTGCCAGTAGTATTCCCGGACAGCTGCTTAATCAGCCCCAGCATTTT. Translation: CASSIPGQLLNQPQHF.

In its sample, this clone was seen a few times. J is TRBJ1-3 and V is TRBV6-1; 7 bases align to TRBD1. The CDR3 runs to 16 residues. Per the germline V gene, CDR1 is MNHNS and CDR2 is SASEGT. V lost 4 bases and J lost 0; bases outside the gene matches: 6. The CDR3 protein is CASSVDREHSGNTIYF. The CDR3 region has the DNA TGTGCCAGCAGTGTAGACAGGGAACACTCTGGAAACACCATATATTTT.